This is a list of T cell receptor beta chains from one sample in a study of control samples from healthy donors and cancer patients. Sequencing used immunoSEQ multiplex PCR; TCRdb keeps in-frame clones, though not all of them. The sample has fewer than 110,000 clones; approximately 90% are singletons. The sequencing input was PBMCs. Receptors were obtained from a man aged 55 to 70 with lung cancer. Both conserved end residues are part of each CDR3. D genes are given only for firm matches. Some rows have no size entry. The others give once, few or many, or a class for an expanded clone.

clone size	D gene	V gene	J gene	CDR3 DNA	CDR3 protein
-	TRBD1	TRBV7-8	TRBJ2-2	TGTGCCAGCAGCAAGACAGGGTCCCCCGGGGAGCTGTTTTTT	CASSKTGSPGELFF
-	-	TRBV7-9	TRBJ1-1	TGTGCCAGCAGCTTAGCAGCCCTGAACACTGAAGCTTTCTTT	CASSLAALNTEAFF
once	TRBD1	TRBV5-8	TRBJ1-4	TGTGCCAGCAGCCCGGGACAGGGAACAACTAATGAAAAACTGTTTTTT	CASSPGQGTTNEKLFF
-	-	TRBV6-6	TRBJ1-5	TGTGCCAGCAGGAACCCCGGGGGCAATCAGCCCCAGCATTTT	CASRNPGGNQPQHF
-	TRBD2	TRBV4-1	TRBJ2-5	TGCGCCAGCAGCCAAGGGGCGCTAGCGGGGCAAGAGACCCAGTACTTC	CASSQGALAGQETQYF
-	-	TRBV6-5	TRBJ1-5	TGTGCCAGCACTAGGGACGTCAATCAGCCCCAGCATTTT	CASTRDVNQPQHF
-	TRBD2	TRBV6-4	TRBJ2-3	TGTGCCAGCAGTGAGGGCCGCGGGGGGGATACGCAGTATTTT	CASSEGRGGDTQYF
-	TRBD1	TRBV5-4	TRBJ2-5	TGTGCCAGCAGCTTCAAGGCAGGGGGAGAGACCCAGTACTTC	CASSFKAGGETQYF
-	TRBD1	TRBV3-1/TRBV3-2	TRBJ2-2	TGTGCCAGCAGCCAAGGACAGGGGCTCGGGGAGCTGTTTTTT	CASSQGQGLGELFF
-	TRBD1	TRBV7-8	TRBJ1-5	TGTGCCAGCAGCTCGGGACAGGCCAATCAGCCCCAGCATTTT	CASSSGQANQPQHF
-	TRBD1	TRBV15	TRBJ2-5	TGTGCCACCAGCAGATCCGGAACAGGGGGAGAGACCCAGTACTTC	CATSRSGTGGETQYF
-	TRBD2	TRBV7-3	TRBJ2-2	TGTGCCAGCAGCTTAAGACCGGGACTAGCGGGGATTTTCGGGGAGCTGTTTTTT	CASSLRPGLAGIFGELFF
-	TRBD1	TRBV5-6	TRBJ2-3	TGTGCCAGCAGCTGGCGTCCGGGACAGGGGCTGTATTTT	CASSWRPGQGLYF
-	-	TRBV12-3/TRBV12-4	TRBJ1-5	TGTGCCAGCACCATAAGGGGTGCCCAGCCCCAGCATTTT	CASTIRGAQPQHF
-	-	TRBV21-1	TRBJ2-3	TGTGCCAGCATATACTTTACGAGGCCCCCTAGCACAGATACGCAGTATTTT	CASIYFTRPPSTDTQYF
-	TRBD1	TRBV2	TRBJ1-3	TGTGCCAGCAGGCAACAGGGGTTCGGAAACACCATATATTTT	CASRQQGFGNTIYF
-	-	TRBV5-6	TRBJ1-2	TGTGCCAGCAGCCTGTCCGGGACGGATAGCTACACCTTC	CASSLSGTDSYTF
-	TRBD2	TRBV5-1	TRBJ2-1	TGCGCCAGCAGCTTGTCGGCGGGGGGGATAAATGAGCAGTTCTTC	CASSLSAGGINEQFF
-	-	TRBV27	TRBJ2-6	TGTGCCAGCAGTTTATGGAGCGGGGCCAACGTCCTGACTTTC	CASSLWSGANVLTF
-	TRBD1	TRBV5-4	TRBJ2-1	TGTGCCAGCAGCCCGGACAGGGCGAATGAGCAGTTCTTC	CASSPDRANEQFF
-	-	TRBV9	TRBJ1-1	TGTGCCAGCAGCGTAGGGACGGTGAACACTGAAGCTTTCTTT	CASSVGTVNTEAFF
-	-	TRBV6-5	TRBJ1-2	TGTGCCAGCAGTTACGAGGGAGACTATGGCTACACCTTC	CASSYEGDYGYTF
-	-	TRBV12-5	TRBJ1-5	TGTGCTAGTACTCAGATACCGGACGGATTAACTGCGCGCAATCAGCCCCAGCATTTT	CASTQIPDGLTARNQPQHF
-	-	TRBV7-3	TRBJ2-2	TGTGCCAGCAGCTTAAGTCCGACTAACCCTGGGGCCGGGGAGCTGTTTTTT	CASSLSPTNPGAGELFF
-	-	TRBV6-6	TRBJ1-3	TGTGCCAGCAGTTACGCCAGGGACTCTGGAAACACCATATATTTT	CASSYARDSGNTIYF
once	-	TRBV10-1	TRBJ2-4	TGCGCCAGCAGTGAGGATGGGTTCAGAAACATTCAGTACTTC	CASSEDGFRNIQYF
-	-	TRBV29-1	TRBJ2-6	TGCAGCGTTGAACTCACTGGGGCCAACGTCCTGACTTTC	CSVELTGANVLTF
-	TRBD1	TRBV11-2	TRBJ1-4	TGTGCCAGCAGCACCAGGGACAGTGAAAAACTGTTTTTT	CASSTRDSEKLFF
-	-	TRBV7-2	TRBJ2-6	TGTGCCAGCAGCTTAGCCCTCTCTGGGGCCAACGTCCTGACTTTC	CASSLALSGANVLTF
-	TRBD2	TRBV7-3	TRBJ2-5	TGTGCCAGCAGCTTACTCGGAGCGGGGGGGCAAGAGACCCAGTACTTC	CASSLLGAGGQETQYF
once	-	TRBV7-9	TRBJ1-1	TGTGCCAGCAGCTTAGAACAGCTTGAAGCTTTCTTT	CASSLEQLEAFF
-	-	TRBV11-3	TRBJ1-2	TGTGCCAGCAGCGGTGGACGGAGCTATGGCTACACCTTC	CASSGGRSYGYTF
-	-	TRBV5-4	TRBJ2-2	TGTGCCAGCAGCTCTTTTAAGGGCGGGAACACCGGGGAGCTGTTTTTT	CASSSFKGGNTGELFF
-	TRBD1	TRBV5-3	TRBJ2-5	TGTGCCAGAAAGGACCCGGGACAGGGTAAAGAGACCCAGTACTTC	CARKDPGQGKETQYF
-	-	TRBV18	TRBJ1-4	TGTGCCAGCTCACCACAGGGATCTAATGAAAAACTGTTTTTT	CASSPQGSNEKLFF
-	TRBD1	TRBV4-1	TRBJ1-6	TGCGCCAGCAGCCAAGAAGGGGACAGGGGGCCCCTCCACTTT	CASSQEGDRGPLHF
-	-	TRBV24-1	TRBJ2-5	TGTGCCACCAGTGGGCCCGAAGAGACCCAGTACTTC	CATSGPEETQYF
-	-	TRBV11-2	TRBJ2-3	TGTGCCAGCAGCTTCGAAGTGGCAGATACGCAGTATTTT	CASSFEVADTQYF
once	-	TRBV29-1	TRBJ2-7	TGCAGCGTTGACAGGGGCGGGTACGAGCAGTACTTC	CSVDRGGYEQYF
-	-	TRBV5-8	TRBJ1-3	TGTGCCAGCAGCTGGGACATCACTGGAAACACCATATATTTT	CASSWDITGNTIYF
-	-	TRBV4-1	TRBJ1-1	TGCGCCAGCAGCCAAGAAATGCGCAGGGAAGCTTTCTTT	CASSQEMRREAFF
-	-	TRBV11-1	TRBJ2-1	TGTGCCAGCAGCTTATCCGGATCCCTATACAATGAGCAGTTCTTC	CASSLSGSLYNEQFF
-	-	TRBV11-1	TRBJ2-5	TGTGCCAGCAGCAGGGAGGTGCAAGAGACCCAGTACTTC	CASSREVQETQYF
-	TRBD1	TRBV5-8	TRBJ1-1	TGTGCCAGCAGCTTGGGGACAGGGAGAGTACCTGAAGCTTTCTTT	CASSLGTGRVPEAFF
-	-	TRBV11-2	TRBJ1-2	TGTGCCAGCAGCTTAGTACAGTACTATGGCTACACCTTC	CASSLVQYYGYTF
-	TRBD2	TRBV7-3	TRBJ2-3	TGTGCCAGCAGCTTAGTAGCGGGGGGACCAGATACGCAGTATTTT	CASSLVAGGPDTQYF
-	TRBD2	TRBV7-2	TRBJ2-6	TGTGCCAGCAGCTATAGCGGGACCTTTAGCTCCGGGGCCAACGTCCTGACTTTC	CASSYSGTFSSGANVLTF
-	TRBD2	TRBV18	TRBJ2-3	TGTGCCAGCTCAGGAACTAGCGGGAGCACAGATACGCAGTATTTT	CASSGTSGSTDTQYF
once	-	TRBV5-5	TRBJ1-3	TGTGCCAGCAGCTTGGCTCAGGGAATTGGGGGATCTGGAAACACCATATATTTT	CASSLAQGIGGSGNTIYF
-	-	TRBV12-3/TRBV12-4	TRBJ1-5	TGTGCCAGCAGCCCACAAGATCAGCCCCAGCATTTT	CASSPQDQPQHF
-	-	TRBV5-1	TRBJ2-2	TGCGCCAGCAGCTTGGTTCAGGGGCCAAACACCGGGGAGCTGTTTTTT	CASSLVQGPNTGELFF
-	TRBD1	TRBV6-6	TRBJ1-4	TGTGCCAGCAATCTACAGGGGCTACCTGAAAAACTGTTTTTT	CASNLQGLPEKLFF
few	-	TRBV5-6	TRBJ2-5	TGTGCCAGCACCTACGGACGGAGGGAGACCCAGTACTTC	CASTYGRRETQYF
-	TRBD1	TRBV5-4	TRBJ2-2	TGTGCCAGCAGCCCGACAGGGGTAAACACCGGGGAGCTGTTTTTT	CASSPTGVNTGELFF
-	TRBD2	TRBV10-3	TRBJ2-6	TGTGCCATCGGGAGGGCGGCTGGGGCCAACGTCCTGACTTTC	CAIGRAAGANVLTF
once	TRBD1	TRBV10-3	TRBJ2-1	TGTGCCACTTCAGGACAGGGTGTGAATGAGCAGTTCTTC	CATSGQGVNEQFF
-	-	TRBV7-3	TRBJ2-5	TGTGCCAGCAGCTCAAAGCTTGTCTCCCAGGGGAAAGAGACCCAGTACTTC	CASSSKLVSQGKETQYF
few	TRBD1	TRBV14	TRBJ2-7	TGTGCCAGCAGAGGACAGGGGGCCCCCTACGAGCAGTACTTC	CASRGQGAPYEQYF
-	-	TRBV7-9	TRBJ2-2	TGTGCCAGCAGCATGAGCATGACCCGGGGCGGGGAGCTGTTTTTT	CASSMSMTRGGELFF